This T cell receptor beta chain is from a study of blood T cell repertoires in COVID-19. Across the study: Acute and convalescent COVID-19 samples came from the United States, Italy and Spain. Sample material is recorded as cDNA or gDNA derived from T cells, B-cell-depleted T cells, or PBMCs.

Authors' analysis steps: Estimation of nucleated cell counts was performed using reference gene primer amplification. The protocol was immunoSEQ multiplex PCR, while the TCRdb copy is restricted to in-frame clones and leaves out a portion. The V and J calls and clone size come from that table; D and trimming were worked out from the DNA. Among about 220,000 clones, approximately 83% were seen once, and the ten largest hold 1.3%. Trimming took 6 bases from V and 5 from J; bases not matched to a gene: 16. The CDR3 runs to 18 residues. CDR1 MDHEN and CDR2 SYDVKM come from the germline V gene. Participant reports of clinical history set cohort assignment.

Sequencing used PBMCs or T cells enriched from blood (not recorded which). The chain couples TRBV28 to TRBJ1-4; 9 nucleotides agree with TRBD1. The receptor's source is a woman aged 40 to 50 with acute COVID-19. CDR3 protein: CASSRTRSPGQGNEKLFF. The DNA of the CDR3 is TGTGCCAGCAGCCGAACCAGATCCCCGGGACAGGGCAATGAAAAACTGTTTTTT.